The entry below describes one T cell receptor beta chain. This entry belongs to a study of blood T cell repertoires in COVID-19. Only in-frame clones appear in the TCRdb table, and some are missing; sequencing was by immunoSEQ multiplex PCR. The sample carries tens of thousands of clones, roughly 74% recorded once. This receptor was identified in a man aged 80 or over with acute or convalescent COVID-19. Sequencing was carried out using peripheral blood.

The CDR3 region is CASSKSVRAGVSYEQYF. CDR3 DNA: TGTGCCAGCAGCAAAAGCGTCAGGGCAGGGGTCTCCTACGAGCAGTACTTC. V usage is TRBV21-1 and J usage is TRBJ2-7; no check of the table's D call, TRBD1, against the DNA was made. TRBV21-1 represents a pseudogene. This CDR3 is 17 amino acids long.